A selection of T cell receptor beta chains follows, all from one sample in a study of blood T cell repertoires in COVID-19. Sequencing was performed with immunoSEQ multiplex PCR; in TCRdb, only in-frame clones are kept and a portion is missing. The table shows approximately 58,000 clones, with approximately 80% occurring only once. Sequenced: peripheral blood. All receptors derive from a man between 65 and 80 years old with active or convalescent COVID-19. The CDR3 runs from the conserved cysteine through the conserved F or W. The order of the fields is CDR3 protein, clone size, V gene. The size field is filled for only some rows; it gives once, few, many or a size class.

cdr3_aa: CASSPGVNNEKLFF
clone_size: -
v_call: TRBV11-3

cdr3_aa: CASSLASRPEAFF
clone_size: -
v_call: TRBV28

cdr3_aa: CASSQDRDGGYTF
clone_size: -
v_call: TRBV3-1/TRBV3-2

cdr3_aa: CASSLWASFNSPLHF
clone_size: -
v_call: TRBV27

cdr3_aa: CASSTRAASKRGALSNYNEQFF
clone_size: -
v_call: TRBV7-9

cdr3_aa: CAWNGETPYNEQFF
clone_size: -
v_call: TRBV30

cdr3_aa: CASSFHRGETQYF
clone_size: -
v_call: TRBV5-1

cdr3_aa: CASSQGRVNTEAFF
clone_size: -
v_call: TRBV6-5

cdr3_aa: CASSVDKLGYGYTF
clone_size: -
v_call: TRBV28

cdr3_aa: CASTAGGGETQYF
clone_size: -
v_call: TRBV2

cdr3_aa: CASSGGQGGTGELFF
clone_size: -
v_call: TRBV7-9

cdr3_aa: CASSLAAIPNYGYTF
clone_size: once
v_call: TRBV11-2

cdr3_aa: CASSLERAGTGELFF
clone_size: -
v_call: TRBV7-2

cdr3_aa: CASSPSGLILMNTEAFF
clone_size: -
v_call: TRBV5-6

cdr3_aa: CASSQDAKPGTQYF
clone_size: -
v_call: TRBV4-2

cdr3_aa: CASHRRHEQFF
clone_size: once
v_call: TRBV28

cdr3_aa: CASKSNRLRGYTF
clone_size: once
v_call: TRBV7-2

cdr3_aa: CASSQDRGQPQHF
clone_size: once
v_call: TRBV4-1

cdr3_aa: CASRHWDNTYEQYF
clone_size: many
v_call: TRBV10-1

cdr3_aa: CASTGTAYGYTF
clone_size: -
v_call: TRBV5-1

cdr3_aa: CASTVQDLGGYTF
clone_size: -
v_call: TRBV7-2

cdr3_aa: CASTSGLWGRGYTF
clone_size: -
v_call: TRBV2

cdr3_aa: CASSLDRGSSPLHF
clone_size: -
v_call: TRBV7-3

cdr3_aa: CASSPSTPSGNTIYF
clone_size: -
v_call: TRBV3-1/TRBV3-2

cdr3_aa: CATSREGRFSGNTIYF
clone_size: -
v_call: TRBV15

cdr3_aa: CASSSRQGPSNVYGYTF
clone_size: -
v_call: TRBV19

cdr3_aa: CSASSLGQGNYGYTF
clone_size: -
v_call: TRBV20-1